This TCR beta chain was identified during a study of T-cell reconstitution after alpha-beta-depleted transplantation in children. Unique molecular identifiers were built into the TCRbeta library. TCRdb fed the PCR reads into MiXCR, producing one record per CDR3 protein. The sample holds some 520,000 distinct CDR3 sequences, less than 35% seen once. This clonotype was recorded a few times. Germline CDR1 reads KGHSH; CDR2 reads LQKENI. The CDR3 covers 16 residues. Trimming cost V 2 bases and J 6 bases; bases outside gene matches: 9. The sequences come from PBMCs from the stem cell graft donor, collected from the stem cell graft. This chain links TRBV18 with TRBJ2-3, with TRBD1 matching 9 bases. This receptor was taken from a human donor who donated a stem cell graft to a child with aplastic anemia. CDR3 protein: CASSPRMTGGPDTQYF. Here the CDR3 DNA reads TGTGCCAGCTCACCAAGGATGACAGGGGGTCCGGATACGCAGTATTTT.